This T cell receptor (beta chain) was captured in a study of cytomegalovirus exposure and HLA in healthy donors. Study overall: Unique TCRs from HLA-typed donors, roughly 87 million of them, were held in an early data release. General observations from the study: Later on, an analysis showed TCR association rates differing by HLA locus, with DRB1 the most and HLA-C the fewest.

V was shortened by 1 base and J by 1 base, with 20 bases between the two germline ends. The CDR3 is 18 amino acids. CDR1 SGHTA and CDR2 FQGNSA come from the germline V gene. Details on this clone: As yet, its antigen is unknown.

At sampling all donors were nominally healthy, likely with unrecorded immune exposures. The PCR employed 60 Vbeta primers together with 13 Jbeta primers. Profiling relied on immunoSEQ multiplex PCR, and the TCRdb table lists in-frame clones only, not all of them. The table lists about 150,000 clones. J is TRBJ2-7 and V is TRBV7-2; tentatively, D is TRBD2 (7 bases). This clonotype was obtained from a woman in her fifties or sixties in good health and CMV-seronegative. The source material was PBMCs. The CDR3 loop reads CASSLGTSIGTRSYEQYF. In nucleotides, the CDR3 is TGTGCCAGCAGCTTAGGGACTAGTATCGGGACAAGATCCTACGAGCAGTACTTC.